The TCR beta chain described here comes from a study of blood T cell repertoires in COVID-19. Study information: Acute and convalescent COVID-19 samples came from the United States, Italy and Spain. PBMCs, B-cell-depleted T cells, or T cells provided the cDNA or gDNA that made up the material.

Study processing details: Amplification of reference gene primers was used by the study to estimate nucleated cell counts. Libraries were prepared by immunoSEQ multiplex PCR; TCRdb keeps only in-frame clonotypes and omits some of them. D and trimming were read from the DNA, whereas the V and J calls and clone size are those reported in that table. The sample has some 260,000 clones, 70% to 80% seen once. There are a few counts of this clone. The sample comprised peripheral blood. The TCR comes from an elderly woman with acute or convalescent COVID-19.

As DNA, the CDR3 is TGTGCCAGCTTTATAACAGATACGCAGTATTTT. This encodes CASFITDTQYF. V and J are TRBV2 and TRBJ2-3; D not certain. CDR1 is SNHLY and CDR2 is FYNNEI in the germline V gene. This CDR3 has 11 amino acids. Trimming cost V 8 bases and J 3 bases, with 6 bases left between them.